Sequencing of this T cell receptor beta chain was carried out in a study of T cells in Graves' hyperthyroidism and ophthalmopathy. RNA transcripts gave rise to amplified TCR beta CDR3 regions. First-round RT-PCR with HTBI primers amplified the TCR CDR3 region. TCRdb re-called the multiplex PCR reads with MiXCR, one entry per CDR3 protein. The sample comprises about 480,000 distinct CDR3 sequences, approximately 25% of which are singletons, and 10% to 12% rests with the top ten. The CDR3 spans 14 residues. The ends were cut back, 6 bases at V and 7 bases at J, with 16 bases in the middle. Sequenced sample: blood. The TCR was taken from a woman aged 25-40 years with Graves' ophthalmopathy. This rearrangement joins TRBV12-3 or TRBV12-4 to TRBJ1-5; D is possibly TRBD1 (5 bases). The CDR3 is CASRPTRGEQPQHF. CDR3 coding DNA: TGTGCCAGCAGACCGACAAGGGGCGAACAGCCCCAGCATTTT.